The source of this T cell receptor (beta chain) is a study of Ad26.COV2.S vaccination and SARS-CoV-2 variants (dated by TCRdb to the early 2020s). The study in broad terms: Donors in the vaccine arm were drawn from COV1001, a multicentre, randomized, double-blind, placebo-controlled phase I-IIa trial testing Ad26.COV2.S in healthy adults. Ad26.COV2.S was given intramuscularly at 5x10^10 or 1x10^11 viral particles, as a single shot or as two shots 56 days apart. TCRbeta repertoire sequencing was used to assess the specificity and breadth of SARS-CoV-2-reactive T cell receptors after Ad26.COV2.S vaccination. The TCR-sequenced set comprised around 30 samples: around 20 Ad26.COV2.S vaccine recipients, 5 placebo recipients and 8 SARS-CoV-2 convalescent individuals. Trial participants were randomized into five groups of five: low-dose or high-dose Ad26.COV2.S given once or twice, or placebo on both occasions. Throughout the experiments and outcome assessment, investigators stayed blinded to trial group allocation. The investigation overall reported the following: Spike-specific TCR breadth was higher in Ad26.COV2.S recipients than in placebo recipients (P = 0.0014). According to the authors, total T cell responses may have been underestimated by the TCR breadth and depth analyses. The study was not powered to compare responses between vaccine doses or regimens. Comparable non-spike TCR breadth was observed between vaccine and placebo recipients, consistent with only spike being contained in the vaccine. After vaccination, substantial breadth of spike-specific CD8+ and CD4+ T cell responses was reported.

This clone was observed a few times. There is no known antigen for this receptor. The junction and the germline gene differ at one end; a read error may be behind it. Measured from the cysteine to the phenylalanine, the CDR3 is 13 residues long. Kept here is only the CDR3 DNA, which spans 39 bases and is read in frame from base 1. The immunoSEQ Assay was used to sequence TCRbeta CDR3 regions. After extraction, genomic DNA underwent amplification by bias-controlled multiplex PCR, followed by high-throughput sequencing. In the authors' own workflow: To quantify the absolute abundance of each unique TCRbeta CDR3 region, sequences were collapsed and filtered. T cell fraction was estimated by normalizing TCRbeta template counts to usable DNA, with usable DNA measured through amplification of reference genes found in all nucleated cells. Repertoire TCRs were annotated as SARS-CoV-2-specific when V gene, CDR3 amino acid sequence and J gene were exactly matched to a known reactive TCR set. The reference SARS-CoV-2 TCR set came from MIRA and was filtered for enrichment in COVID-19-positive ImmuneCODE repertoires, removing public or cross-reactive TCRs. Using the MIRA antigens, annotated TCRs were further analysed by specific ORF or by position within an ORF. Breadth was defined as the number of annotated unique rearrangements divided by the total number of unique productive rearrangements, and depth was defined as the summed frequency of the annotated unique rearrangements. Two-sided Wilcoxon rank-sum tests were used to compare TCR breadth between groups. TCRdb provides this immuneACCESS table in a form limited to in-frame rearrangements. Some clones are lacking; in checked studies, under half of them reflect an unresolved V gene, and why the rest are absent is not known. V and J calls and clone size are given by that table; D and trimming were obtained from the DNA. For this sample the table gives under 300,000 clones, of which approximately 88% were detected only once. Jointly, the top ten make up less than 3% of the sample.

In light of the paper, this sample's treatment or condition label describes: some 20 received Ad26.COV2.S at low or high dose, single or two shots; about five received placebo; per-sample allocation not given. For vaccine and placebo recipients, the sequenced repertoires came from samples collected on day 63 after the first injection. Between 29 July and 7 August 2020, Cohort 1b enrolled fewer than 30 adults aged 18-55 years at one site in Boston, USA. Ad26.COV2.S was a replication-incompetent adenovirus type 26 vector expressing a prefusion-stabilized SARS-CoV-2 spike protein from the original Wuhan strain.

The rearrangement combines TRBV12-3 or TRBV12-4 with TRBJ1-5, with the D gene call left open. The material sequenced was peripheral blood, taken in a trial of Ad26.COV2.S vaccine versus placebo. This clonotype originated in a person aged 18 to 59 who received the Ad26.COV2.S COVID-19 vaccine or a placebo. The CDR3 region reads CASSLEKWRAPTF. The sequenced DNA is TGTGCCAGCAGTTTAGAAAAGTGGAGGGCCCCGACATTT.